These 21 T cell receptor beta chains were sequenced from one sample in a study of Ad26.COV2.S vaccination and SARS-CoV-2 variants. Indicated treatment: roughly 18 received Ad26.COV2.S at low or high dose, single or two shots; roughly 5 received placebo; per-sample allocation not given. After the first vaccine or placebo injection, samples were drawn on day 63. Measured with immunoSEQ multiplex PCR; TCRdb has only the in-frame clones, and not every one. The sample carries roughly 320,000 clones, approximately 80% recorded once. Sequencing used peripheral blood, obtained in a trial of Ad26.COV2.S vaccine versus placebo. All receptors derive from a person between 18 and 60 years old who received the Ad26.COV2.S COVID-19 vaccine or a placebo.

The chain employs TRBV27 and TRBJ2-7, with a weak D call TRBD1 (5 bases). The V end lost 3 bases, the J end lost 4 bases, and 22 bases lay between the germline ends. The V gene's germline CDR1 is MNHEY and CDR2 SMNVEV (reference sequence). This CDR3 comprises 17 residues. The CDR3 sequence is CASSFPAAAGYIYEQYF. CDR3 sequence (DNA): TGTGCCAGCAGTTTTCCTGCGGCGGCAGGGTATATTTACGAGCAGTACTTC.

The chain couples TRBV28 to TRBJ2-2, with a tentative D call TRBD1 (5 bases). The ends were cut back, 5 bases at V and 5 bases at J, with 12 bases in the middle. The CDR3 extends over 14 amino acids. CDR1 and CDR2 from the germline V gene are MDHEN and SYDVKM. The CDR3 region is CASSTLGATGELFF. For the CDR3, the DNA is TGTGCCAGCAGTACCCTAGGGGCGACCGGGGAGCTGTTTTTT.

V gene TRBV30 combines with J gene TRBJ1-4, with D unresolved. CDR3 size: 13 residues. V was cut by 0 bases and J by 7 bases, with 9 bases left in between. The germline gives CDR1 GTSNPN, CDR2 SVGIG (reference sequence). The CDR3: CAWSVRRSEKLFF. In nucleotides, the CDR3 is TGTGCCTGGAGTGTACGTAGGTCTGAAAAACTGTTTTTT.

The V call is TRBV5-3, the J call TRBJ1-1, with no clear D. TRBV5-3 qualifies as an ORF whose function is uncertain. Trimming stripped 0 bases from V and 1 base from J, with 4 bases between. This CDR3 has 13 amino acids. The CDR3 protein is CARSLGQNTEAFF. CDR3 DNA sequence: TGTGCCAGAAGCTTGGGGCAGAACACTGAAGCTTTCTTT.

The chain couples TRBV7-9 to TRBJ2-5; the D call may be TRBD1 or TRBD2 (5 bases each). The CDR3 is 14 residues long. The germline CDR1 and CDR2 sequences are SEHNR and FQNEAQ (reference sequence). Trimming took 6 bases from V and 4 from J, leaving 15 bases between them. The CDR3 DNA follows: TGTGCCAGCAGTTCCTCCGGGACGGTAGAGACCCAGTACTTC. Its protein product is CASSSSGTVETQYF. Supplemented by reference TRBV7-9 and TRBJ2-5, the full variable domain reads DTGVSQNPRHKITKRGQNVTFRCDPISEHNRLYWYRQTLGQGPEFLTYFQNEAQLEKSRLLSDRFSAERPKGSFSTLEIQRTEQGDSAMYLCASSSSGTVETQYFGPGTRLLVL.

This sequence joins TRBV9 and TRBJ2-1, with 7 bases identical to TRBD2. V shed 4 bases and J 1 base; nucleotides not matched to a gene: 8. Germline V gene lookup returns CDR1 SGDLS and CDR2 YYNGEE. CDR3 length equals 16 residues. The CDR3 here is CASSIGGGDSYNEQFF. The CDR3 DNA reads as TGTGCCAGCAGCATTGGGGGAGGGGATTCCTACAATGAGCAGTTCTTC.

The chain joins TRBV5-6 to TRBJ1-4; D remains unclear. Germline CDR1 SGHDT, CDR2 YYEEEE. With 3 bases removed from V and 0 bases from J, the gap between germline ends came to 12 bases. CDR3 length equals 16 residues. The CDR3 reads CASSWRSLATNEKLFF. In DNA form, the CDR3 reads TGTGCCAGCAGCTGGAGGAGTCTTGCAACTAATGAAAAACTGTTTTTT.

The chain employs TRBV2 and TRBJ1-2, with a tentative D call TRBD1 (5 bases). CDR3 length: 12 amino acids. Germline CDR1 reads SNHLY; CDR2 reads FYNNEI. The V and J ends lost 9 bases and 3 bases respectively, with 11 bases between them. CDR3 nucleotides: TGTGCCAGTGACCTGGGGGACTATGGCTACACCTTC. As protein: CASDLGDYGYTF.

CDR3 region: CASSLVRSRSNQPQHF. Written as DNA, the CDR3 is TGTGCCAGCAGCTTAGTGCGAAGCAGAAGCAATCAGCCCCAGCATTTT. This rearrangement joins TRBV7-8 to TRBJ1-5; unclear D gene. The V and J ends lost 1 base and 1 base respectively, with 11 bases between them. Germline loops: CDR1 SGHVS, CDR2 FQNEAQ. The CDR3 totals 16 residues.

This clone was detected once. The chain recombines TRBV3-1 (or the pseudogene TRBV3-2) with TRBJ2-2; 7 bases align to TRBD1. CDR1 is LGHDT, CDR2 YNNKEL, per germline (reference sequence). Unmatched junction bases numbered 8, after V lost 2 bases and J lost 5 bases. The CDR3 runs 16 residues. CDR3 residues: CASSQFPGQKTGELFF. As DNA, the CDR3 is TGTGCCAGCAGCCAATTTCCGGGACAGAAGACCGGGGAGCTGTTTTTT.

This clone was counted a single time. The rearrangement joins TRBV5-1 to TRBJ2-5, with TRBD1 as a possible D gene (5 bases). The CDR3 has 14 residues. V was cut by 0 bases and J by 3 bases, with 9 bases left in between. Germline-derived CDR1 and CDR2 are SGHRS and YFSETQ. In DNA, the CDR3 is TGCGCCAGCAGCTTGGTCACAGGCAAAGAGACCCAGTACTTC. Protein: CASSLVTGKETQYF.

This clone was observed many times. V and J are TRBV30 and TRBJ1-6; tentatively, D is TRBD1 (6 bases). V was pared by 3 bases and J by 5 bases, with 11 bases between. The CDR3 is made up of 14 amino acids. Germline values: CDR1 GTSNPN, CDR2 SVGIG (reference sequence). The CDR3 region has the DNA TGTGCCTGGAGGACAGGCGGCGATAATTCACCCCTCCACTTT. It yields the protein CAWRTGGDNSPLHF.

V usage is TRBV5-1 and J usage is TRBJ2-7; 9 nucleotides agree with TRBD1. Germline assignment: CDR1 SGHRS and CDR2 YFSETQ. After removal of 2 bases from V and 3 bases from J, the junction contained 3 bases not matched to a gene. This CDR3 has 14 amino acids. The CDR3: CASSFGTGFYEQYF. CDR3 DNA sequence: TGCGCCAGCAGCTTCGGGACAGGGTTCTACGAGCAGTACTTC.

This clone occurred once. The V and J genes are TRBV5-8 and TRBJ2-4; no definite D call. Germline CDR1 and CDR2: SGHTS and YDEGEE. V lost 8 bases, J lost 10 bases, and 10 bases lay in between. The CDR3 extends over 10 amino acids. The CDR3 DNA sequence: TGTGCCAGACCCCCCGGGATTCAGTACTTC. This codes for CARPPGIQYF.

V is TRBV7-2 and J is TRBJ2-1; D uncertain. The germline V gene has CDR1 SGHTA and CDR2 FQGNSA. The CDR3 spans 15 residues. The ends were cut back, 5 bases at V and 5 bases at J, with 16 bases in the middle. As DNA, the CDR3 is TGTGCCAGCAGCCTTACTTCGAGGCGAGACAATGAGCAGTTCTTC. Translated, it gives CASSLTSRRDNEQFF.

V is TRBV6-6 and J is TRBJ1-1; no clear D gene. The CDR3 has 12 amino acids. Germline V gives CDR1 MNHNY, CDR2 SVGAGI (reference sequence). Deletions cut 0 bases from V and 8 bases from J, with 7 bases between. For the CDR3, the DNA is TGTGCCAGCAGTTACTCAGTAACAGAAGCTTTCTTT. Residues: CASSYSVTEAFF.

This clone was seen only once. V usage is TRBV7-2 and J usage is TRBJ2-7, with 9 bases lining up with TRBD2. Looked up from germline, CDR1 is SGHTA and CDR2 is FQGNSA. The ends lost 5 bases at V and 1 base at J; junction bases unmatched: 6. The CDR3 runs 15 residues. This chain's CDR3 is CASSAGLAGSYEQYF. The CDR3 coding sequence is TGTGCCAGCAGCGCCGGGCTAGCGGGGTCCTACGAGCAGTACTTC. Combining the CDR3 with reference TRBV7-2 and TRBJ2-7 gives the whole variable domain GAGVSQSPSNKVTEKGKDVELRCDPISGHTALYWYRQSLGQGLEFLIYFQGNSAPDKSGLPSDRFSAERTGGSVSTLTIQRTQQEDSAVYLCASSAGLAGSYEQYFGPGTRLTVT.

The CDR3 nucleotides are TGTGCCAGCAGTTTATCTTCTGTGAGCTCCTACGAGCAGTACTTC. It encodes CASSLSSVSSYEQYF. V gene TRBV28 combines with J gene TRBJ2-7, with D unclear. The length of the CDR3 is 15 residues. V was clipped by 1 base and J by 0 bases, with 10 bases between them. Germline lookup yields CDR1 MDHEN and CDR2 SYDVKM.

The V gene is TRBV6-5, the J gene TRBJ1-6; tentatively, D is TRBD1 (5 bases). Looked up from germline, CDR1 is MNHEY and CDR2 is SVGAGI. Trimming left V 11 bases short and J 4 bases short, with 18 bases between. The CDR3 contains 15 residues. The CDR3 spells CAVGGAGGYNSPLHF. For the CDR3, the DNA is TGTGCCGTAGGCGGGGCCGGTGGTTATAATTCACCCCTCCACTTT.

This clone was seen only a few times. The gene calls are TRBV5-1 and TRBJ1-6; no reliable D call. Germline V lookup: CDR1 SGHRS, CDR2 YFSETQ. V was cut by 1 base and J by 5 bases, with 10 bases left in between. The CDR3 is made up of 15 amino acids. The CDR3 sequence: CASSLSEGNNSPLHF. The CDR3 region has the DNA TGCGCCAGCAGCTTGTCAGAGGGAAATAATTCACCCCTCCACTTT.

This rearrangement joins TRBV19 to TRBJ1-5; 7 bases line up with TRBD1. In germline, CDR1 is LNHDA, CDR2 SQIVND (reference sequence). CDR3 length: 14 amino acids. The junction had 7 bases not matched to a gene; V was cut back by 5 bases and J by 6 bases. The CDR3 loop reads CASSSSTGSQPQHF. The CDR3 bases are TGTGCCAGTAGTTCCTCGACAGGGTCTCAGCCCCAGCATTTT.